This T cell receptor (beta chain) was captured in a study of blood T cells in healthy people across ages. Study in general: Researchers report that template switching captured about one barcoded beta molecule per two T cells.

General study points: Strong correlation linked observed beta diversity and percent naive T cells. The study regarded diversity estimates from one million T cells as underestimates.

Primers used in a second PCR of about 6 to 11 cycles were a sample-barcoded 5' primer and a J-beta primer mix. Each CDR3 protein gets one entry after TCRdb re-called the 5' RACE reads with MiXCR. The table lists fewer than 2,000,000 distinct CDR3 sequences, about 39% of them singletons. Caucasian, healthy and from Russia, the donors were aged between roughly 6 and 95. About this clonotype: Its antigen is as yet unknown.

This CDR3 is built from 12 residues. Germline lookup yields CDR1 SEHNR and CDR2 FQNEAQ (reference sequence). V lost 8 bases and J 9 bases, leaving 14 bases between the germline ends. J is TRBJ2-4 and V is TRBV7-9; perhaps TRBD2 as D (5 bases). The clonotype originates from a human donor in good health. What was sequenced was blood. CDR3 residues: CASETGGGIQYF. The CDR3 bases are TGTGCCAGCGAGACGGGCGGAGGCATTCAGTACTTC. Full variable domain (rest looked up from reference TRBV7-9 and TRBJ2-4): DTGVSQNPRHKITKRGQNVTFRCDPISEHNRLYWYRQTLGQGPEFLTYFQNEAQLEKSRLLSDRFSAERPKGSFSTLEIQRTEQGDSAMYLCASETGGGIQYFGAGTRLSVL.